This TCR beta chain was profiled in a study of T cells after yellow fever vaccination. Study conclusions and caveats: Within FACS-sorted repertoires, abundant clonotypes contaminating from the bulk population could be present. Reappearance after the booster was seen for most primary-vaccination clones, at 95% to 98% CD4 and about 90% CD8.

A remark on this clonotype: Its cognate antigen is unknown.

CDR3 length: 14 residues. Per the germline V gene, CDR1 is SGHVS and CDR2 is FQNEAQ. V was clipped by 2 bases and J by 4 bases, with 12 bases between them. Using its own MiXCR run on the 5' RACE reads, TCRdb lists one record per CDR3 protein. This sample has 500,000 to 650,000 distinct CDR3 sequences, with 9% to 15% found just once. The sequencing here drew on PBMCs, taken on the day of the yellow fever booster vaccination. This chain uses TRBV7-8 with TRBJ2-7; TRBD1 is a possible D gene (5 bases). The sequence was obtained from a man younger than 40 who received the YFV17D yellow fever vaccine. CDR3 sequence reads: CASSLRSQGYEQYF. In DNA, the CDR3 is TGTGCCAGCAGCTTAAGAAGTCAGGGTTACGAGCAGTACTTC.